Each of the 22 T cell receptor beta chains below was sequenced from the same sample in a study of T cell clonality in common variable immunodeficiency (dated by TCRdb to the mid-2010s). Paper-wide results and their limitations: Fewer deletions and N-nucleotide insertions were reportedly observed in CVID TCRbeta sequences, and highly modified clones with 13 or more V deletions were reportedly absent from CVID TCRbeta sequences.

Preparation of the library involved the immunoSEQ multiplex PCR assay. TCRdb stores this immuneACCESS table with in-frame sequences only. Part of the clones is absent; in the studies checked, under half of the shortfall reflects unresolved V genes, and no reason is known for the rest. This sample has about 42,000 clones in the table, none counted a single time. 5.5% to 7% of the sample rests with the top ten. No cognate antigen is known for these TCRs. Specimen: peripheral blood mononuclear cells. The receptors originated from a human donor with common variable immunodeficiency.

Comments on this clone: The read ends 3 residues before the CDR3 terminus; that terminus is restored from the germline J gene. This sequence joins TRBV30 and TRBJ1-1, with unresolved D. Germline CDR1 GTSNPN, CDR2 SVGIG (reference sequence). This CDR3 is built from 13 residues. The covered CDR3 bases are TGTGCCTGGAGTGTAAATTCGCGGTCAGAA. It yields the protein CAWSVNSRSE. The whole CDR3 sequence is CAWSVNSRSEAFF.

This clone was seen many times. The DNA ends 3 residues before the CDR3 does, and the rest of the CDR3 is filled in from the germline J gene. This sequence joins TRBV5-1 and TRBJ1-3; weak D call: TRBD1 (5 bases). The V end lost 3 bases, the J end lost 1 base, and 14 bases lay between the germline ends. The CDR3 is 16 residues long. Germline V CDR1 and CDR2: SGHRS, YFSETQ. CDR3 DNA, as far as it was read: TGCGCCAGCAGCTGGGGCCAGGGAACATCTGGAAACACC. Its protein is CASSWGQGTSGNT. The full CDR3 protein is CASSWGQGTSGNTIYF.

With regard to this clone: The sequenced fragment ends 3 residues before the CDR3 boundary, so the rest is inferred from the germline J gene. The chain couples TRBV19 to TRBJ1-3; possibly TRBD1 for D (6 bases). Germline loops: CDR1 LNHDA, CDR2 SQIVND (reference sequence). The V and J ends lost 5 bases and 0 bases respectively, with 14 bases between them. CDR3 length: 16 residues. CDR3: CASSVQGQSSGNTIYF. The sequenced CDR3 bases are TGTGCCAGTAGTGTACAGGGCCAGAGCTCTGGAAACACC.

This clone was recorded a few times. The read gets to within 3 residues of the CDR3 end, and the germline J gene fills in the rest. J is TRBJ1-2 and V is TRBV7-9; D might be TRBD1 (6 bases). This CDR3 comprises 14 residues. CDR1 and CDR2 (germline): SEHNR, FQNEAQ (reference sequence). V was cut by 4 bases and J by 4 bases, with 13 bases left in between. This CDR3 is CASSSRGGFYGYTF. The CDR3 DNA, read in part, is TGTGCCAGCAGCTCCCGGGGGGGCTTCTATGGC.

About this clone: Read coverage stops 3 residues before the CDR3 terminus; the germline J gene supplies the remainder. The chain is built from TRBV11-1 and TRBJ1-6; the D gene is possibly TRBD1 (6 bases). The V gene lost 2 bases and the J gene lost 7 bases, with 12 bases spanning the gap. CDR3 length: 15 residues. Germline V lookup: CDR1 SGHAT, CDR2 FQDESV (reference sequence). The sequenced CDR3 bases are TGTGCCAGCAGCTTACTCGGACAGAAGAATTCACCC. Amino acids: CASSLLGQKNSP. The entire CDR3 is CASSLLGQKNSPLHF.

There are many counts of this clone. The sequence runs out 3 residues before the end of the CDR3; the remainder is reconstructed from the germline J gene. This sequence joins TRBV6-2 or TRBV6-3 and TRBJ1-5, with a possible D match to TRBD1 (5 bases). This CDR3 is 17 amino acids long. CDR1 and CDR2 (germline): MNHEY, SVGEGT. The CDR3 loop reads CASSYLRRGGGLPPQHF. The CDR3 DNA, read in part, is TGTGCCAGCAGTTATCTTCGGCGGGGGGGAGGCCTGCCACCC.

This clone was recorded a few times. Read sequence stops 3 residues before the CDR3 end, and the germline J gene provides the missing end. This chain joins TRBV20-1 and TRBJ2-7; D assignment may be TRBD1 or TRBD2 (5 bases each). Per the germline V gene, CDR1 is DFQATT and CDR2 is SNEGSKA (reference sequence). CDR3 length: 15 amino acids. With 1 base removed from V and 5 bases from J, the gap between germline ends came to 18 bases. The part of the CDR3 DNA that was read is TGCAGTGCTAGAGCCCTGGGGCAGTTCGGGAACGAG. As protein: CSARALGQFGNE. The full CDR3 sequence reads CSARALGQFGNEQYF.

This clone was seen repeatedly, ten times or more. With the read ending 3 residues before the CDR3 end, the germline J gene is used to fill in that end. V gene TRBV20-1 combines with J gene TRBJ1-1, with D possibly TRBD1 on 6 matching bases. The length of the CDR3 is 16 residues. V dropped 6 bases and J dropped 1 base, with 21 bases sitting between them. Germline CDR1 and CDR2: DFQATT and SNEGSKA (reference sequence). CDR3 DNA (partial): TGCAGTGCCCCGGTCTCGGGGGGCGCAAGGAACACTGAA. Its protein is CSAPVSGGARNTE. The CDR3 in its entirety is CSAPVSGGARNTEAFF.

This clone was seen repeatedly, ten times or more. The sequence runs out 3 residues before the end of the CDR3; the remainder is reconstructed from the germline J gene. The chain carries TRBV19 and TRBJ2-6; 7 nucleotides match TRBD1. The junction had 10 bases not matched to a gene; V was cut back by 8 bases and J by 0 bases. Germline assignment: CDR1 LNHDA and CDR2 SQIVND (reference sequence). The CDR3 extends over 17 amino acids. CDR3 DNA (partial): TGTGCCAGTGCCAGTACAGGGGCCCTCTCTGGGGCCAACGTC. Translated, it gives CASASTGALSGANV. The whole CDR3 sequence is CASASTGALSGANVLTF.

This clone appeared many times. The sequenced fragment ends 3 residues before the CDR3 boundary, so the rest is inferred from the germline J gene. This chain uses TRBV30 with TRBJ2-2, with D possibly TRBD1 on 6 matching bases. This CDR3 region has 14 residues. Germline V gives CDR1 GTSNPN, CDR2 SVGIG (reference sequence). Trimming pared 7 bases from V and 2 bases from J, leaving 14 bases between. The CDR3 DNA, read in part, is TGTGCCTTTGAACCGGGACAAAACACCGGGGAG. Translation: CAFEPGQNTGE. The entire CDR3 is CAFEPGQNTGELFF.

This clone was picked up a small number of times. With the read ending 3 residues before the CDR3 end, the germline J gene is used to fill in that end. The rearrangement links TRBV19 to TRBJ2-2; TRBD1 agrees at 9 bases. The CDR3 spans 16 residues. Germline V CDR1 and CDR2: LNHDA, SQIVND (reference sequence). The V gene end was trimmed by 6 bases and the J gene end by 4 bases; junction bases not matched to a gene: 9. The chain's CDR3 is CASRGGTGSGTGELFF. The part of the CDR3 DNA that was read is TGTGCCAGTAGGGGAGGGACAGGGAGTGGCACCGGGGAG.

This clone showed up many times. The DNA ends 3 residues before the CDR3 does, and the rest of the CDR3 is filled in from the germline J gene. This rearrangement joins TRBV7-2 to TRBJ1-5, with TRBD1 matching over 8 bases. The CDR3 has 14 residues. Per germline, CDR1 SGHTA and CDR2 FQGNSA. V lost 4 bases to trimming and J lost 2 bases; unmatched junction nucleotides: 1. The CDR3 here is CASSSQGGNQPQHF. The DNA read from the CDR3 is TGTGCCAGCAGCTCACAGGGGGGCAATCAGCCC.

For this clone: Read coverage stops 3 residues before the CDR3 terminus; the germline J gene supplies the remainder. This rearrangement joins TRBV19 to TRBJ1-5; 10 bases are a match to TRBD1. The V gene's germline CDR1 is LNHDA and CDR2 SQIVND (reference sequence). The V gene end was trimmed by 4 bases and the J gene end by 1 base; junction bases not matched to a gene: 7. CDR3 length equals 17 residues. The CDR3 DNA, read in part, is TGTGCCAGTAGTAGGGACAGGGGCGTTTCAAGCAATCAGCCC. Its translation: CASSRDRGVSSNQP. The whole CDR3 reads CASSRDRGVSSNQPQHF.

This clone was observed many times. Read sequence stops 3 residues before the CDR3 end, and the germline J gene provides the missing end. The V call is TRBV18, the J call TRBJ2-7; a weak D match, TRBD2 (5 bases). The V end lost 4 bases, the J end lost 0 bases, and 7 bases lay between the germline ends. The germline V gene encodes CDR1 KGHSH and CDR2 LQKENI. The CDR3 totals 13 residues. CDR3: CASSLEGSYEQYF. The covered CDR3 bases are TGTGCCAGCTCACTCGAGGGCTCCTACGAG.

This clone occurred many times. The CDR3 goes on 3 residues after the read ends, and that part is filled in from the germline J gene. The chain has TRBV14 and TRBJ1-1, with D unresolved. The CDR3 contains 10 residues. Germline values: CDR1 SGHDN, CDR2 FVKESK. CDR3 DNA (partial): TGTGCCAGCAGCCAACAGATA. Protein product: CASSQQI. The CDR3 reads in full as CASSQQIAFF.

This clone was found a few times. CDR3 DNA (partial): TGTGCCAGCACCGCAGCTGCGGGGAAGGTCGATGAG. Residues: CASTAAAGKVDE. The whole CDR3 sequence reads CASTAAAGKVDEQFF. The chain employs TRBV11-2 and TRBJ2-1; tentative D call: TRBD2 (6 bases). With the read ending 3 residues before the CDR3 end, the germline J gene is used to fill in that end. V lost 7 bases, J lost 8 bases, and 21 bases lay in between. Per germline, CDR1 SGHAT and CDR2 FQNNGV. The CDR3 totals 15 residues. Looking up the rest from reference TRBV11-2 and TRBJ2-1 gives the full variable domain: EAGVAQSPRYKIIEKRQSVAFWCNPISGHATLYWYQQILGQGPKLLIQFQNNGVVDDSQLPKDRFSAERLKGVDSTLKIQPAKLEDSAVYLCASTAAAGKVDEQFFGPGTRLTVL.

Points on this clone: Read coverage stops 3 residues before the CDR3 terminus; the germline J gene supplies the remainder. The V gene is TRBV2, the J gene TRBJ2-1; D gene ambiguous. The CDR3 loop spans 15 amino acids. The V gene lost 1 base and the J gene lost 0 bases, with 7 bases spanning the gap. Looked up from germline, CDR1 is SNHLY and CDR2 is FYNNEI. CDR3 sequence reads: CASSEDFSSYNEQFF. The covered CDR3 bases are TGTGCCAGCAGTGAAGACTTTAGCTCCTACAATGAG.

This clone has a count of ten or more. The read is 3 residues too short to cover the CDR3 end, so that end is filled in from the germline J gene. The rearrangement links TRBV5-4 to TRBJ2-7, with 7 bases aligning to TRBD1. Germline V gene sequence: CDR1 SGHNT, CDR2 YYREEE (reference sequence). The J segment lost 3 bases and the V segment lost 3 bases, leaving 12 bases of the junction unmatched. The CDR3 extends over 16 amino acids. CDR3 bases read: TGTGCCAGCAGCTCCCCCGGGACGACAGGGAACTACGAG. Encoded protein: CASSSPGTTGNYE. The complete CDR3 protein is CASSSPGTTGNYEQYF.

In its sample, this clone was seen many times. The CDR3 end falls 3 residues outside the read, so it is completed with the germline J gene. The rearrangement uses TRBV2 and TRBJ1-5; D remains unclear. Trimming took 2 bases from V and 0 from J, leaving 5 bases between them. This CDR3 spans 14 amino acids. Germline lookup yields CDR1 SNHLY and CDR2 FYNNEI. CDR3 DNA, as far as it was read: TGTGCCAGCAGTGAACGTTATAGCAATCAGCCC. The encoded protein is CASSERYSNQP. The complete CDR3 reads CASSERYSNQPQHF.

This clone was recorded at least ten times. The CDR3 goes on 3 residues after the read ends, and that part is filled in from the germline J gene. The V gene is TRBV18, the J gene TRBJ2-2; weak D call: TRBD1 (5 bases). The CDR3 is 14 residues long. CDR1 is KGHSH, CDR2 LQKENI, per germline. V lost 3 bases to trimming and J lost 5 bases, with 10 bases between them. CDR3 bases read: TGTGCCAGCTCACCTGGAGCAGGGACCGGGGAG. It is translated as CASSPGAGTGE. The CDR3, in full, reads CASSPGAGTGELFF.

This clone occurred many times. The read stops 3 residues short of the end of the CDR3; the missing end is completed from the germline J gene. The chain recombines TRBV5-5 with TRBJ2-5; D unresolved. Germline lookup yields CDR1 SGHKS and CDR2 YYEKEE (reference sequence). V lost 3 bases and J 4 bases, leaving 10 bases between the germline ends. CDR3 size: 13 residues. This chain's CDR3 is CASSWAGGETQYF. The CDR3 bases that were read are TGTGCCAGCAGCTGGGCAGGTGGAGAGACC.

In its sample, this clone was seen many times. Coverage ceases 3 residues before the CDR3 finishes, and the germline J gene fills in the end. This chain links TRBV19 with TRBJ1-1; TRBD1 aligns across 7 bases. Germline V gene lookup returns CDR1 LNHDA and CDR2 SQIVND (reference sequence). Germline trimming cut 6 bases from V and 7 bases from J; bases unmatched to any gene: 5. The CDR3 sequence is 12 residues long. CDR3 loop: CASREGQFEAFF. CDR3 bases read: TGTGCCAGTAGAGAGGGACAGTTTGAA.